This T cell receptor beta chain was captured by sequencing in a study of T cell repertoires in cytomegalovirus infection. Study details: From public TCR beta signatures came an indication of both CMV infection and matching HLA type.

Notes on the study in general: CMV carriers with the relevant HLA were identified by cumulative public TCR beta family frequency. What dominated the ex vivo response were HLA-C-restricted CMV-specific TCR beta clonotypes.

V was clipped by 2 bases and J by 5 bases, with 5 bases between them. The CDR3 has 12 amino acids. Per germline, CDR1 SGHVS and CDR2 FNYEAQ. This clonotype was detected many times. Its target is unknown. TCRdb reprocessed the reads via MiXCR and lists one record per CDR3 protein. The table includes hundreds of thousands of distinct CDR3 sequences, around a third detected once. This sample comprised cultured PBMCs, obtained from culture after CMV antigen stimulation. The chain recombines TRBV7-6 with TRBJ2-3, with D hard to call. The sequence was collected from a human donor in good health (CMV status not recorded). Some clones in this sample may be carry-over from other donors' samples. The CDR3 bases are TGTGCCAGCAGCTTATCAGAAGATACGCAGTATTTT. It encodes CASSLSEDTQYF.